This T cell receptor (beta chain) comes out of a study of CD8 T cells in Susac syndrome. Reverse transcription of about 0.5 to 1 ug RNA used random hexamers. TCR beta CDR3 was amplified by immunoSEQ covering 54 Vbeta and 13 Jbeta. TCRdb re-called the immunoSEQ multiplex PCR reads through MiXCR, storing one row per CDR3 protein. The table lists approximately 180,000 distinct CDR3 sequences, 90% to 96% of them singletons, with about 0.093% in the top ten. V gave up 5 bases and J gave up 3 bases, with 15 bases separating them. This CDR3 is built from 15 residues. The sample was CD4+ T cells from PBMCs. This chain joins TRBV12-3 or TRBV12-4 and TRBJ2-3; D may be TRBD2 (6 bases). The origin of this receptor is a human donor with multiple sclerosis. CDR3 in amino acids: CASSPWEASTDTQYF. CDR3 sequence (DNA): TGTGCCAGCAGTCCTTGGGAGGCGTCTACAGATACGCAGTATTTT.